This T cell receptor beta chain is drawn from a study of blood T cell repertoires in COVID-19. On the study more broadly: Collection of acute and convalescent COVID-19 samples took place in the United States, Italy and Spain. The analysed material was cDNA or gDNA that came from T cells, B-cell-depleted T cells, or PBMCs.

Sequenced by immunoSEQ multiplex PCR; TCRdb stores in-frame clones only, minus some. Found here are under 300,000 clones, nearly 90% of them singletons; the top ten hold 0.7% to 0.85%. The germline V and J ends were trimmed by 6 bases and 4 bases, with 6 bases remaining between them. Germline values: CDR1 ENHRY, CDR2 SYGVKD. The CDR3 is made up of 12 amino acids. The source is a woman under 40 with acute or convalescent COVID-19. Source material: peripheral blood. The rearrangement uses TRBV10-3 and TRBJ2-2; D is perhaps TRBD1 (5 bases). The chain's CDR3 is CAIRQATGELFF. CDR3 sequence (DNA): TGTGCCATCAGACAGGCCACCGGGGAGCTGTTTTTT.